This T cell receptor beta chain derives from a study of T cell repertoires in cytomegalovirus infection. Looking at the study overall: HLA-C-restricted CMV epitopes, recently identified, and well-studied HLA-B-restricted ones were used by the study.

A note on this clonotype: Antigen unknown.

The CDR3 loop spans 14 amino acids. Germline assignment: CDR1 DFQATT and CDR2 SNEGSKA (reference sequence). V lost 5 bases and J lost 4, with 17 bases in between. Using its own MiXCR run on the reads, TCRdb lists one record per CDR3 protein. Counted here are approximately 300,000 distinct CDR3 sequences, more than 20% occurring once; the ten biggest clones make up about 14%. General study results and limits: Dominating the ex vivo response were HLA-C-restricted CMV-specific TCR beta clonotypes. Summed public TCR beta family frequency identified CMV carriers bearing the relevant HLA.

The specimen was cultured PBMCs, collected from culture after CMV antigen stimulation. This sequence joins TRBV20-1 and TRBJ2-5; TRBD2 might be the D (6 bases). This clonotype was sampled from a human donor in good health (CMV status not recorded). Some clones in this sample may be carry-over from other donors' samples. Written as DNA, the CDR3 is TGCAGTGCTGTTCGGGGGACGCGTGGAGAGACCCAGTACTTC. Its translation: CSAVRGTRGETQYF.